Sequencing of this T cell receptor (beta chain) was carried out in a study of blood T cell repertoires in COVID-19. Study summary: Researchers got acute and convalescent COVID-19 samples from the United States, Italy and Spain. T cells, B-cell-depleted T cells, or PBMCs provided the cDNA or gDNA that served as material.

As originally analysed: Cell counts per sample came from amplifying reference gene primers. Measured with immunoSEQ multiplex PCR; TCRdb has only the in-frame clones, and not every one. V, J and clone size are taken as reported in that table, and D and trimming were inferred from the DNA itself. The sample holds about 140,000 clones, about 80% seen once. The sequence came from a human donor in a cohort sampled during active COVID-19. Material: peripheral blood.

The CDR3 DNA sequence: TGTGCCAGCAGCCCAAGGACTAGCGGGGGGGCGGCCACAGATACGCAGTATTTT. It codes for CASSPRTSGGAATDTQYF. V is TRBV9 and J is TRBJ2-3, with 15 bases that match TRBD2. V gave up 4 bases and J gave up 2 bases; unmatched junction bases: 8. The CDR3 covers 18 residues. Germline values: CDR1 SGDLS, CDR2 YYNGEE.